Shown below are 9 T cell receptor beta chains from a single sample sequenced in a study of shared clonotypes between healthy human individuals. Generated by immunoSEQ multiplex PCR, the TCRdb table keeps only in-frame clones and is missing some. Of approximately 2.1 million clones listed, over 90% are singletons. The sequencing input was naive CD4+ T cells from PBMCs. Subset here: CD45RA+ positively selected. These receptors originate from a man between 18 and 29 years old in good health. Some clones in this sample may be carry-over from other donors' samples.

This chain connects TRBV6-6 to TRBJ2-3; 7 bases fit TRBD2. The V gene's germline CDR1 is MNHNY and CDR2 SVGAGI (reference sequence). This CDR3 is built from 16 residues. Germline trimming cut 6 bases from V and 3 bases from J; bases unmatched to any gene: 12. In nucleotides, the CDR3 is TGTGCCAGCAGCGTCTTCGGGGGGAGGGGTACAGATACGCAGTATTTT. Protein: CASSVFGGRGTDTQYF.

This clone appeared a few times. The chain joins TRBV19 to TRBJ1-1; no firm D call. The CDR3 totals 14 residues. V gave up 5 bases and J gave up 0 bases, with 10 bases separating them. Looked up from germline, CDR1 is LNHDA and CDR2 is SQIVND (reference sequence). In DNA form, the CDR3 reads TGTGCCAGTAGTCCCTGGACCGTGAACACTGAAGCTTTCTTT. Its translation: CASSPWTVNTEAFF.

Remarks on this clone: Distinct nucleotide sequences in the sample also encode this CDR3. The rearrangement uses TRBV28 and TRBJ2-3; no clear D. Germline CDR1 reads MDHEN; CDR2 reads SYDVKM. This CDR3 is built from 11 residues. V lost 6 bases to trimming and J lost 6 bases, with 7 bases between them. The CDR3 DNA reads as TGTGCCAGCAGCCGTACGGATACGCAGTATTTT. Translating gives CASSRTDTQYF.

The rearrangement joins TRBV14 to TRBJ2-7; 10 bases are a match to TRBD1. The CDR3 has 14 amino acids. Germline trimming cut 4 bases from V and 4 bases from J; bases unmatched to any gene: 4. Germline V CDR1 and CDR2: SGHDN, FVKESK. The CDR3 DNA sequence: TGTGCCAGCAGCCCGACAGGGGGCACATACGAGCAGTACTTC. Its protein is CASSPTGGTYEQYF.

J is TRBJ2-5 and V is TRBV7-6; no firm D call. From germline, CDR1 is SGHVS and CDR2 FNYEAQ. V lost 5 bases and J lost 0, with 1 base in between. The CDR3 length is 11 residues. CDR3 in amino acids: CASSDQETQYF. The CDR3 DNA sequence: TGTGCCAGCAGCGACCAAGAGACCCAGTACTTC.

V gene TRBV11-3 combines with J gene TRBJ2-3; TRBD2 might be the D (5 bases). Germline V gene data show CDR1 as SGHNT and CDR2 as YENEEA. This CDR3 has 15 amino acids. With 5 bases removed from V and 1 base from J, the gap between germline ends came to 13 bases. CDR3 DNA sequence: TGTGCCAGCAGCCGGGAAGGCGGGCGCACAGATACGCAGTATTTT. Translated: CASSREGGRTDTQYF.

The V gene is TRBV11-2, the J gene TRBJ1-4; possible D gene TRBD1, 6 bases. The CDR3 loop spans 16 amino acids. CDR1 and CDR2 from the germline V gene are SGHAT and FQNNGV. V gave up 0 bases and J gave up 5 bases, with 13 bases separating them. CDR3 sequence (DNA): TGTGCCAGCAGCTTAGATCTCCGAGGGGGAAATGAAAAACTGTTTTTT. Its translation: CASSLDLRGGNEKLFF.

The genes are TRBV18 and TRBJ1-2; 7 bases are shared with TRBD1. With V trimmed by 6 bases and J by 1 base, 5 bases remained unmatched. The germline V gene encodes CDR1 KGHSH and CDR2 LQKENI. The CDR3 is 14 residues long. This CDR3 reads CASSPTGDNYGYTF. In DNA form, the CDR3 reads TGTGCCAGCTCGCCTACAGGGGATAACTATGGCTACACCTTC. Supplemented by reference TRBV18 and TRBJ1-2, the full variable domain reads NAGVMQNPRHLVRRRGQEARLRCSPMKGHSHVYWYRQLPEEGLKFMVYLQKENIIDESGMPKERFSAEFPKEGPSILRIQQVVRGDSAAYFCASSPTGDNYGYTFGSGTRLTVV.

The chain joins TRBV7-9 to TRBJ2-1; D gene unclear. CDR3 size: 16 residues. Trimming cost V 1 base and J 5 bases, with 15 bases left between them. Per the germline V gene, CDR1 is SEHNR and CDR2 is FQNEAQ (reference sequence). This chain's CDR3 is CASSLGFRQAHNEQFF. CDR3 DNA: TGTGCCAGCAGCTTAGGCTTTCGGCAGGCTCACAATGAGCAGTTCTTC.